This T cell receptor (beta chain) was documented in a study of memory CD4+ T cells and cytomegalovirus serostatus. The germline gives CDR1 SGHRS, CDR2 YFSETQ. Between the trimmed V and J ends, which lost 4 bases and 2 bases, there was a span of 7 bases. The CDR3 has 12 residues. Libraries were prepared by immunoSEQ multiplex PCR; TCRdb keeps only in-frame clonotypes and omits some of them. This sample carries about 57,000 clones, 70% to 80% of them seen once, and the ten largest clones take 0.65% to 0.9%. Whole-study findings and limits: Suggested: most of the CMV-linked TCR signature lies in CD4+ memory cells. Median bootstrapped AUC for CMV status was about 0.95 originally, just under 0.93 US-trained.

Single viable CD3+CD4+CD8-CD45RO+ cells were sorted as the memory CD4+ T cells. Serum IgG to CMV pp150, pp28, p38 and p52 defined serostatus. With regard to this clone: The antigen remains unidentified.

The chain has TRBV5-1 and TRBJ2-7; D is perhaps TRBD1 (6 bases). Sequencing input: memory CD4+ T cells from blood. The TCR was taken from an adult in good health and CMV-seronegative. In DNA form, the CDR3 reads TGCGCCAGCAGCACAGGGCCCTACGAGCAGTACTTC. Translating gives CASSTGPYEQYF. Full variable domain (outside the CDR3, taken from reference TRBV5-1 and TRBJ2-7): KAGVTQTPRYLIKTRGQQVTLSCSPISGHRSVSWYQQTPGQGLQFLFEYFSETQRNKGNFPGRFSGRQFSNSRSEMNVSTLELGDSALYLCASSTGPYEQYFGPGTRLTVT.